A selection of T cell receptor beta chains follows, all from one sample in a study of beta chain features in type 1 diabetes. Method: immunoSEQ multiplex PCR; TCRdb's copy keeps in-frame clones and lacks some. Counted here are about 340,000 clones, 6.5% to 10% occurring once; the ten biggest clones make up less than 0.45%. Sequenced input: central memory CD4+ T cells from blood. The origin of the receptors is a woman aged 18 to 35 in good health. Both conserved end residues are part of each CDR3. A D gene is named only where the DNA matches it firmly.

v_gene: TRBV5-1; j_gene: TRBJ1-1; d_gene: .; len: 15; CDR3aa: CASSPPGGGNTEAFF
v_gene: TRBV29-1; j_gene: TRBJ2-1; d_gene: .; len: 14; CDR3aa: CSVERSYSYNEQFF
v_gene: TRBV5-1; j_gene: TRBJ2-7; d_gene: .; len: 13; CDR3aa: CASSLGGGYEQYF
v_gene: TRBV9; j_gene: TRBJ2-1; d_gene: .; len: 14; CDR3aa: CASSVVDSAGKQFF
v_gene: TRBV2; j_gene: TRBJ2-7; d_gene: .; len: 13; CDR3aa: CASSGPPVYEQYF
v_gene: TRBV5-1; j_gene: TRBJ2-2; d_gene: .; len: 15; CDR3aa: CASSLGAINTGELFF
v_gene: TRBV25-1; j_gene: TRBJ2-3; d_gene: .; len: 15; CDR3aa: CASSADRTVTDTQYF
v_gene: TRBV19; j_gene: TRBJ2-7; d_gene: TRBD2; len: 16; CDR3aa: CASSRTSGRALYEQYF
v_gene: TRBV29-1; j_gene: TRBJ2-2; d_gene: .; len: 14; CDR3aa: CSVRVRAVTGELFF
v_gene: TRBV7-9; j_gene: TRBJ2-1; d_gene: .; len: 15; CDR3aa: CASSLFELASSEQFF
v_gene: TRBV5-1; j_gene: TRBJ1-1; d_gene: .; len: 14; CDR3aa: CASTSPDGNTEAFF
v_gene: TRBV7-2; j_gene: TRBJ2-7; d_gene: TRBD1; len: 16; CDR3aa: CASSLAPGDSYYEQYF
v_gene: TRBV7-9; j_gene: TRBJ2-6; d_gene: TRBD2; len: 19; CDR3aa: CASSFMGLAVNSGANVLTF
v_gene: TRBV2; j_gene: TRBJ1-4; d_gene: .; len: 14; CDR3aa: CASSDQRGNEKLFF
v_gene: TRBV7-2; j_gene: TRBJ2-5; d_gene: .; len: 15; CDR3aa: CASSLVSSVKETQYF
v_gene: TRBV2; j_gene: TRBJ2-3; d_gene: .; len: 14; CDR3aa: CASSEDGGTDTQYF
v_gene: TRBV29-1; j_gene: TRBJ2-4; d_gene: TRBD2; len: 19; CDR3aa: CSVVVILASGSLAKNIQYF
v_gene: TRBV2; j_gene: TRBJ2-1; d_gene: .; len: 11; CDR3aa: CASSSTNEQFF
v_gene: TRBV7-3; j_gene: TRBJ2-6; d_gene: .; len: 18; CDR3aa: CASSLGPGRGSGANVLTF
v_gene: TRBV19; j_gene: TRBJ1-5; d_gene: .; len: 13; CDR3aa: CASRLSASGPQHF
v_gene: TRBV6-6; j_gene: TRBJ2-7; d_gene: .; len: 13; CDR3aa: CASSYGTSYEQYF
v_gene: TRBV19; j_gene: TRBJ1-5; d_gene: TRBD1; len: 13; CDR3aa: CASRTGGNQPQHF
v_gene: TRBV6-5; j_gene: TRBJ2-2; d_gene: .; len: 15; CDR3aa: CASSAAGSGTGELFF
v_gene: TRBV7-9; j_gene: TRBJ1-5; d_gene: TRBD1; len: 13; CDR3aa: CASSSSQGRTQHF
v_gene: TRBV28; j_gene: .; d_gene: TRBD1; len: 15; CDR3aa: CASSRTPGQSYEQYF
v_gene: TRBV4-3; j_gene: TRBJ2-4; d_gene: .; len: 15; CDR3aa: CASSWDSGPKNIQYF
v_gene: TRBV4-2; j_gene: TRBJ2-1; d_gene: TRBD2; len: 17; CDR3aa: CASSQGLAGTAYNEQFF
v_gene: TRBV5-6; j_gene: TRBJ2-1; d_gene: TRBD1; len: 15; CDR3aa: CASSFLSRQGYEQFF
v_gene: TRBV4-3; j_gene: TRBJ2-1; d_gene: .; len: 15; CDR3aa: CASSLGPNQRDEQFF